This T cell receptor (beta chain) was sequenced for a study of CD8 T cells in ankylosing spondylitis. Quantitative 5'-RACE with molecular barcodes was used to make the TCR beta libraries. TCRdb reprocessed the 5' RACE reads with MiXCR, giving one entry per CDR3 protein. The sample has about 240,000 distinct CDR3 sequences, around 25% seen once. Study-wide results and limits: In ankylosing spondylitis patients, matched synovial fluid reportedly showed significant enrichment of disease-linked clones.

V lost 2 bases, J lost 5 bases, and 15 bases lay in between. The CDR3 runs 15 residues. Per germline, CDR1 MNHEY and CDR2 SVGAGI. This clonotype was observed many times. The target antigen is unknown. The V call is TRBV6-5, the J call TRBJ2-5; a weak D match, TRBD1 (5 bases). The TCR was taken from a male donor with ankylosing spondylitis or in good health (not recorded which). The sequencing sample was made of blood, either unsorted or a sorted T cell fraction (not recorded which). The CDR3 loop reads CASSYTQGSGETQYF. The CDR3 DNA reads TGTGCCAGCAGTTACACCCAGGGTTCCGGGGAGACCCAGTACTTC.